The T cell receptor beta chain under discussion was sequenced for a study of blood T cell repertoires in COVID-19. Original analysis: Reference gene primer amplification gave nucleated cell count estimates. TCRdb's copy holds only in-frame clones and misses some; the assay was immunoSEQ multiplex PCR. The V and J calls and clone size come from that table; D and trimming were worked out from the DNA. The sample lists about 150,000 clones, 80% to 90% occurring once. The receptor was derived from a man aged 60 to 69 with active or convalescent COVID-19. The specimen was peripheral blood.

CDR3 coding DNA: TGTGCCAGCAGCTTAGACAGGGACCGGATCTCCTACGAGCAGTACTTC. Encoded protein: CASSLDRDRISYEQYF. V is TRBV7-8 and J is TRBJ2-7; possible D gene TRBD1, 6 bases. CDR3 size: 16 residues. Germline V gene data show CDR1 as SGHVS and CDR2 as FQNEAQ. V lost 1 base, J lost 0 bases, and 13 bases lay in between.